A selection of T cell receptor beta chains follows, all from one sample in a study of CD4+ T cells in melanoma. The protocol was immunoSEQ multiplex PCR, while the TCRdb copy is restricted to in-frame clones and leaves out a portion. The sample carries roughly 4,800 clones, around three fifths recorded once. The sequenced material came from cells from a culture (not recorded whether cultured in vitro). All receptors derive from a human donor with melanoma. Both conserved end residues are part of each CDR3. The D gene is left open where the match is weak. For some rows the clone size is stated as once, few or many, or as a class when expanded; others skip it.

clone_size	d_call	v_call	j_call	cdr3_nt	cdr3_aa
NA	TRBD2	TRBV7-2	TRBJ2-1	TGTGCCACGGGGGGAACCGCGTACAATGAGCAGTTCTTC	CATGGTAYNEQFF
NA	NA	TRBV9	TRBJ2-7	TGTGCCAGCAGCCCCCAACCAGGCAACTACGAGCAGTACTTC	CASSPQPGNYEQYF
medium-sized	NA	TRBV7-9	TRBJ1-2	TGTGCCAGCAGCTTAGCCCAGGGAGGTAACTATGGCTACACCTTC	CASSLAQGGNYGYTF
NA	TRBD1	TRBV19	TRBJ2-1	TGTGCCAGTAAGGAGGAGGCGGGGACAGGGCACAATGAGCAGTTCTTC	CASKEEAGTGHNEQFF
few	NA	TRBV19	TRBJ2-1	TGTGCCACCGAACCGGGAACGAGCTCCTACAATGAGCAGTTCTTC	CATEPGTSSYNEQFF
few	NA	TRBV6-2/TRBV6-3	TRBJ2-7	TGTGCCAGCAGTATGCAGGGGTTCTACGAGCAGTACTTC	CASSMQGFYEQYF
NA	NA	TRBV7-2	TRBJ2-1	TGTGCCAGCAGCTCCGCCGGGATGTCAACCTACAATGAGCAGTTCTTC	CASSSAGMSTYNEQFF
few	NA	TRBV6-4	TRBJ2-7	TGTGCCAGCAGTGTAGGGACCGACCCCTACGAGCAGTACTTC	CASSVGTDPYEQYF
NA	NA	TRBV5-4	TRBJ1-2	TGTGCCAGCAGCTCGCCTACAGGGTTCGGCTATGGCTACACCTTC	CASSSPTGFGYGYTF
NA	TRBD1	TRBV7-6	TRBJ2-7	TGTGCCAGCAGCTTAGCTTGGGGACAGGGTAACGAGCAGTACTTC	CASSLAWGQGNEQYF
medium-sized	NA	TRBV7-8	TRBJ2-1	TGTGCCAGCAGCTTAATGGGAGCGGTTCATGAGCAGTTCTTC	CASSLMGAVHEQFF
medium-sized	TRBD2	TRBV18	TRBJ2-7	TGTGCCAGCTCCCTCCGGGGGGAGAGCGTGGGCGAGCAGTACTTC	CASSLRGESVGEQYF
large	NA	TRBV6-5	TRBJ1-4	TGTGCCAGCAGTTACTACCCCCGGACAGTTACAGAAAAACTGTTTTTT	CASSYYPRTVTEKLFF
NA	NA	TRBV28	TRBJ2-6	TGTGCCGCTCGGGGCGCGGGCCTGGGACCTGGGGCCAACGTCCTGACTTTC	CAARGAGLGPGANVLTF
NA	NA	TRBV11-2	TRBJ2-7	TGTGCCAGCAGCCCGGGCGGATACGAGCAGTACTTC	CASSPGGYEQYF
NA	NA	TRBV27	TRBJ2-2	TGTGCCAGCAGTTTAGCCATCTTCGGCGGGGAGCTGTTTTTT	CASSLAIFGGELFF
NA	NA	TRBV7-9	TRBJ2-2	TGTGCCAGCCGGGGGAATTTCAGGGAAGACACCGGGGAGCTGTTTTTT	CASRGNFREDTGELFF
medium-sized	NA	TRBV15	TRBJ1-2	TGTGCCACCAGCAGCAGAAAGAGTTTTAACTATGGCTACACCTTC	CATSSRKSFNYGYTF
NA	NA	TRBV7-2	TRBJ2-7	TGTGCCAGCAGCTTGGGAGGGGGGGCCCGCTACGAGCAGTACTTC	CASSLGGGARYEQYF
NA	NA	TRBV4-1	TRBJ1-1	TGCGCCAGCAGCCAAGCGGCGCAGTATTTGAACACTGAAGCTTTCTTT	CASSQAAQYLNTEAFF
NA	NA	TRBV4-3	TRBJ1-2	TGCGCCAGCAGCCAAGTCGTTGGTCCCTTAGGGGGCTACACCTTC	CASSQVVGPLGGYTF
NA	NA	TRBV14	TRBJ2-2	TGTGCCAGCAGCCTTGATTTTGGCGGAGGGGCCGGGGAGCTGTTTTTT	CASSLDFGGGAGELFF
NA	TRBD1	TRBV5-1	TRBJ1-1	TGCGCCAGCAGGCCGACAGGGGGGTCTGAAGCTTTCTTT	CASRPTGGSEAFF
NA	TRBD1	TRBV5-1	TRBJ2-3	TGCGCCAGCAGCTCCACAGGGGGGTCCGATACGCAGTATTTT	CASSSTGGSDTQYF
NA	NA	TRBV7-3	TRBJ1-1	TGTGCCAGCAGCTTAAGCCGAACGAACACTGAAGCTTTCTTT	CASSLSRTNTEAFF
medium-sized	NA	TRBV11-1	TRBJ1-1	TGTGCCAGCAGCTTATCGGGGGCGTACACTGAAGCTTTCTTT	CASSLSGAYTEAFF
NA	NA	TRBV10-2	TRBJ2-7	TGCGCCAGCAGTGCGGGGCGTGGCTACGAGCAGTACTTC	CASSAGRGYEQYF
large	NA	TRBV28	TRBJ2-2	TGTGCCAGCAGTTTGATAGCCGGGGGCTATAACGGGGAGCTGTTTTTT	CASSLIAGGYNGELFF
NA	NA	TRBV27	TRBJ2-7	TGTGCCAGCAGTCTCAGAGAATTGACAACTCCCTACGAGCAGTACTTC	CASSLRELTTPYEQYF
NA	TRBD1	TRBV7-9	TRBJ2-2	TGTGCCAGCAGCCCTACAGGGGGCAAAAACACCGGGGAGCTGTTTTTT	CASSPTGGKNTGELFF
NA	TRBD1	TRBV9	TRBJ2-5	TGTGCCAGCAGCGTTCGGGACAGAGAGACCCAGTACTTC	CASSVRDRETQYF
NA	NA	TRBV19	TRBJ2-1	TGTGCCAGTGAAGCCGGGGTAAGCTCCTACAATGAGCAGTTCTTC	CASEAGVSSYNEQFF
NA	TRBD1	TRBV3-1/TRBV3-2	TRBJ2-6	TGTGCCAGCAGCCACTTACAGGGGGCTGGGGCCAACGTCCTGACTTTC	CASSHLQGAGANVLTF
NA	TRBD1	TRBV15	TRBJ2-2	TGTGCCACCAGAAAGGGGTCGGCAGGGGGTCCCGGGGAGCTGTTTTTT	CATRKGSAGGPGELFF
NA	TRBD1	TRBV15	TRBJ1-1	TGTGCCACCAGCACCACAGGGGACACTGAAGCTTTCTTT	CATSTTGDTEAFF
once	TRBD1	TRBV23-1	TRBJ1-4	TGCGCCAGCATCCCTCCAGGGGGCCTCAATGAAAAACTGTTTTTT	CASIPPGGLNEKLFF
NA	NA	TRBV27	TRBJ2-3	TGTGCCAGCAGTTCCTACAGTAGTTCCGACACAGATACGCAGTATTTT	CASSSYSSSDTDTQYF
NA	NA	TRBV19	TRBJ1-5	TGTGCCAGTAAGGCGTGGGGGAGGCGGCAGCCCCAGCATTTT	CASKAWGRRQPQHF
NA	NA	TRBV14	TRBJ2-7	TGTGCCAGCAGCCAAGCGCCCCAGGGGGGGTTCTACGAGCAGTACTTC	CASSQAPQGGFYEQYF
NA	NA	TRBV4-2	TRBJ1-1	TGTGCCAGCAGCCCCACCCTCAGGGGTGCTGAAGCTTTCTTT	CASSPTLRGAEAFF
NA	TRBD1	TRBV10-3	TRBJ2-7	TGTGCCATTCATTCCGGGACAGGGCAATACGAGCAGTACTTC	CAIHSGTGQYEQYF